This TCR beta chain was identified during a study of blood T cell repertoires in COVID-19. Study as a whole: Samples taken during acute and convalescent COVID-19 were collected in the United States, Italy and Spain. In each case, the material was cDNA or gDNA derived from T cells, B-cell-depleted T cells, or PBMCs.

Original handling: From reference gene primer amplification, estimates of nucleated cell counts were derived. Method: immunoSEQ multiplex PCR; TCRdb's copy keeps in-frame clones and lacks some. V and J calls and clone size are as listed in that table; D and trimming were resolved from the DNA. The sample holds roughly 200,000 clones, approximately 87% seen once. The CDR3 runs 14 residues. Trimming cost V 0 bases and J 1 base, with 6 bases left between them. The germline V gene encodes CDR1 LNHDA and CDR2 SQIVND (reference sequence). Sample: peripheral blood. V usage is TRBV19 and J usage is TRBJ1-1, with D possibly matching TRBD1 (5 bases). This TCR came from a man aged 60 to 75 who had recovered from COVID-19. The CDR3 DNA follows: TGTGCCAGTAGTATAGATCAGGGGAACACTGAAGCTTTCTTT. Protein product: CASSIDQGNTEAFF.